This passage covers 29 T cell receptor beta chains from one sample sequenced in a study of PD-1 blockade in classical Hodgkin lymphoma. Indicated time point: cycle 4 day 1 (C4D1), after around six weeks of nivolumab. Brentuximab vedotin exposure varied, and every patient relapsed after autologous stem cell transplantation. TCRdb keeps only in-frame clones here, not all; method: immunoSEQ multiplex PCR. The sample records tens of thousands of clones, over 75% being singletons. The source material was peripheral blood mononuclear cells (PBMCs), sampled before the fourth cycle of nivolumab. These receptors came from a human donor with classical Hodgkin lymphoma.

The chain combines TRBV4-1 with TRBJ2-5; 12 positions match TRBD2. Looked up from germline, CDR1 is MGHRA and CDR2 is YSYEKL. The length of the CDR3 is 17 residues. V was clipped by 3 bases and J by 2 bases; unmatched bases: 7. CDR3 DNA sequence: TGCGCCAGCAGCCAGAGACTAGCGGGGGTTGAGCAAGAGACCCAGTACTTC. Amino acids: CASSQRLAGVEQETQYF.

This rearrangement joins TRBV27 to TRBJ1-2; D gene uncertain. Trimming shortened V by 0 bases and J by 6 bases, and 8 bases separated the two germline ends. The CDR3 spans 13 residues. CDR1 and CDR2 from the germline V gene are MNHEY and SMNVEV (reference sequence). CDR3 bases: TGTGCCAGCAGTTTATCGGTCCGAAATGGCTACACCTTC. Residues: CASSLSVRNGYTF.

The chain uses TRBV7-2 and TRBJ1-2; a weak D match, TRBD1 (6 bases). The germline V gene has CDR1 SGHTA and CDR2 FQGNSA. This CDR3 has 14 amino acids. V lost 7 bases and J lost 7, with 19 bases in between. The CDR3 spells CASTPDPGAVGYTF. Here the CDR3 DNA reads TGTGCCAGCACCCCAGACCCGGGGGCGGTTGGCTACACCTTC. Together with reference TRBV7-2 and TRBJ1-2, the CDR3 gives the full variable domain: GAGVSQSPSNKVTEKGKDVELRCDPISGHTALYWYRQSLGQGLEFLIYFQGNSAPDKSGLPSDRFSAERTGGSVSTLTIQRTQQEDSAVYLCASTPDPGAVGYTFGSGTRLTVV.

Here the CDR3 DNA reads TGTGCCAGCTCACCACCCGGGATCACAGATACGCAGTATTTT. This translates into CASSPPGITDTQYF. This rearrangement joins TRBV18 to TRBJ2-3; possible D gene TRBD2, 5 bases. Trimming shortened V by 0 bases and J by 2 bases, and 6 bases separated the two germline ends. Germline CDR1 reads KGHSH; CDR2 reads LQKENI. This CDR3 has 14 amino acids.

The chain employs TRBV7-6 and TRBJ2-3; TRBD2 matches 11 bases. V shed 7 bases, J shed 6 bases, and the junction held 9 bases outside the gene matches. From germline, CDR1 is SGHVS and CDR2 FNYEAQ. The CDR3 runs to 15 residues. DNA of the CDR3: TGTGCCAGCACGTGGGTAGCGGGGGGGCTCGATACGCAGTATTTT. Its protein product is CASTWVAGGLDTQYF.

The CDR3 spells CASSLGLGELFF. As DNA, the CDR3 is TGTGCCAGCAGCTTAGGGTTGGGGGAGCTGTTTTTT. V gene TRBV7-2 combines with J gene TRBJ2-2; no clear D gene. V gave up 1 base and J gave up 8 bases, with 5 bases separating them. This CDR3 is 12 amino acids long. CDR1 and CDR2 from the germline V gene are SGHTA and FQGNSA. Looking up the rest from reference TRBV7-2 and TRBJ2-2 gives the full variable domain: GAGVSQSPSNKVTEKGKDVELRCDPISGHTALYWYRQSLGQGLEFLIYFQGNSAPDKSGLPSDRFSAERTGGSVSTLTIQRTQQEDSAVYLCASSLGLGELFFGEGSRLTVL.

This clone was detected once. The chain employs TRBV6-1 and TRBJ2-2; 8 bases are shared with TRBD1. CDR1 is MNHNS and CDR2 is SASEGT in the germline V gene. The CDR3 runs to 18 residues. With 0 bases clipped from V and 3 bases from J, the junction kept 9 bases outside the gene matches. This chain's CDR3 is CASSEALSGGADTGELFF. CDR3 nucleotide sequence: TGTGCCAGCAGTGAAGCGCTGTCAGGGGGCGCAGACACCGGGGAGCTGTTTTTT.

The CDR3 reads CASSESGRTNEKLFF. The DNA of the CDR3 is TGTGCCAGCAGTGAGTCGGGTAGAACTAATGAAAAACTGTTTTTT. This chain links TRBV6-1 with TRBJ1-4; D unresolved. The CDR3 is made up of 15 amino acids. The germline gives CDR1 MNHNS, CDR2 SASEGT. Between the trimmed V and J ends, which lost 3 bases and 1 base, there was a span of 9 bases.

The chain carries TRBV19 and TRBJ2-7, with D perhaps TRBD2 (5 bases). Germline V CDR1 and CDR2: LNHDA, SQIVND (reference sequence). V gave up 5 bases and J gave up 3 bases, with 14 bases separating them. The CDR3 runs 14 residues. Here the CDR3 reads CASSFSARGYEQYF. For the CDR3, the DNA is TGTGCCAGTAGTTTCTCGGCCCGGGGCTACGAGCAGTACTTC.

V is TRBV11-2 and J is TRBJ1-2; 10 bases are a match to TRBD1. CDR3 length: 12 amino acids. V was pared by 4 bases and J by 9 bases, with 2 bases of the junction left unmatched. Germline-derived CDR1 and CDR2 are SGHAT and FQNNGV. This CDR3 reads CASSSGQGSYTF. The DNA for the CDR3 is TGTGCCAGCAGCTCGGGACAGGGGAGCTACACCTTC.

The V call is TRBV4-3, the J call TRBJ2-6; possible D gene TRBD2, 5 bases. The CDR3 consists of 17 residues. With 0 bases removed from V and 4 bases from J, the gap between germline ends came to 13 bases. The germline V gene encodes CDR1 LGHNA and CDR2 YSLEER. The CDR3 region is CASSQDPGNSGANVLTF. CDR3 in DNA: TGCGCCAGCAGCCAAGATCCGGGGAACTCCGGGGCCAACGTCCTGACTTTC.

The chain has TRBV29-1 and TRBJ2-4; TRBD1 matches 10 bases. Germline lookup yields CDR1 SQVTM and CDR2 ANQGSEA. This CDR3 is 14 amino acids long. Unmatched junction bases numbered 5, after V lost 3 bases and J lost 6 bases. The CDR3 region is CSVDPGQGLNIQYF. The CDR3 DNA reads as TGCAGCGTTGACCCGGGACAGGGGTTAAACATTCAGTACTTC.

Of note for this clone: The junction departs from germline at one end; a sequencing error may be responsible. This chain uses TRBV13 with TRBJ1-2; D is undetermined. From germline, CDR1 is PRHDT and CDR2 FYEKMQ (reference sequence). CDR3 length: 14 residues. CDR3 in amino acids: CASSQVGEDYGYTF. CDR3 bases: TGCGCCAGCAGCCAAGTTGGGGAAGACTATGGCTACACCTTC.

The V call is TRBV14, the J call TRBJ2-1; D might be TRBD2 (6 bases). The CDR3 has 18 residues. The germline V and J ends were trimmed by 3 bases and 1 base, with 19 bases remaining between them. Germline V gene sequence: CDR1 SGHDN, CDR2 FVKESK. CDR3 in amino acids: CASSQSLKGTFSYNEQFF. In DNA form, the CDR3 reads TGTGCCAGCAGCCAGTCTTTAAAGGGGACTTTTTCCTACAATGAGCAGTTCTTC.

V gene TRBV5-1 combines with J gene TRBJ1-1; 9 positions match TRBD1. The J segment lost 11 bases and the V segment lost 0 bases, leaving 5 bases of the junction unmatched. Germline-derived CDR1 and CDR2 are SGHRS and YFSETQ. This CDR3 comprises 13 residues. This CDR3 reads CASSLVRTGDAFF. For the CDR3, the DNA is TGCGCCAGCAGCTTGGTCCGGACAGGGGATGCTTTCTTT.

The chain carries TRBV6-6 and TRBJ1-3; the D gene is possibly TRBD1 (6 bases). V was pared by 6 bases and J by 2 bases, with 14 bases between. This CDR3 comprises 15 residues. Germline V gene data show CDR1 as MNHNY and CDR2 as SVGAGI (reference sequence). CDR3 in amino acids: CASRLDGGPGNTIYF. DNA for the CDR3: TGTGCCAGCAGGCTAGACGGGGGGCCTGGAAACACCATATATTTT.

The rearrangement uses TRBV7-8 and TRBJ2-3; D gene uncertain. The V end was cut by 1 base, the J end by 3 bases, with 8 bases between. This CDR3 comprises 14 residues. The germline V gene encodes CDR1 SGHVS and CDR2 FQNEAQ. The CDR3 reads CASSLVYSTDTQYF. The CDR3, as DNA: TGTGCCAGCAGCTTAGTTTACAGTACAGATACGCAGTATTTT. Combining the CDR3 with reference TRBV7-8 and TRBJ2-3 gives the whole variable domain GAGVSQSPRYKVAKRGQDVALRCDPISGHVSLFWYQQALGQGPEFLTYFQNEAQLDKSGLPSDRFFAERPEGSVSTLKIQRTQQEDSAVYLCASSLVYSTDTQYFGPGTRLTVL.

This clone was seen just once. Here the CDR3 reads CASSLHVRSNQPQHF. The CDR3 coding sequence is TGTGCCAGCAGCCTCCACGTCCGGTCCAATCAGCCCCAGCATTTT. The chain uses TRBV6-5 and TRBJ1-5; D unclear. CDR3 length equals 15 residues. The ends were cut back, 6 bases at V and 3 bases at J, with 15 bases in the middle. The germline gives CDR1 MNHEY, CDR2 SVGAGI.

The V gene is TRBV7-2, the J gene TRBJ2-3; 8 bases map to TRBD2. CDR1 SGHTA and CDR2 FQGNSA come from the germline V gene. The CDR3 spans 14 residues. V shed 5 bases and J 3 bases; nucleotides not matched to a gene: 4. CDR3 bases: TGTGCCAGCAGCCAGGGGACTAGGACAGATACGCAGTATTTT. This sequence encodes CASSQGTRTDTQYF.

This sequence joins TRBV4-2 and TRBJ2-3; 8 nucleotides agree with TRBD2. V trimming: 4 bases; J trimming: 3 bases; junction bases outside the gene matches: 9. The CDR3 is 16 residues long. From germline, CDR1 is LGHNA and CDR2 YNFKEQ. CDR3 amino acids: CASSPAEASGTDTQYF. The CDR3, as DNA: TGTGCCAGCAGCCCAGCTGAGGCTAGCGGGACAGATACGCAGTATTTT.

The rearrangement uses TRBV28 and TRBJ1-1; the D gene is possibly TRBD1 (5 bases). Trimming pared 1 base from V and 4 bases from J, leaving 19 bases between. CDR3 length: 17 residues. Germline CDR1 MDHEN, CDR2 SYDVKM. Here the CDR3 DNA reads TGTGCCAGCAGTTTATCCGGGACCTATCACCCGGGCACTGAAGCTTTCTTT. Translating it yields CASSLSGTYHPGTEAFF.

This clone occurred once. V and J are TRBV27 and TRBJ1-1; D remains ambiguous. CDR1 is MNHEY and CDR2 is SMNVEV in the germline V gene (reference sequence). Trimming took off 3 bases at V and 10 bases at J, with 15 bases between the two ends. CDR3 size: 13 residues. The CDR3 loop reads CASSFNTNARAFF. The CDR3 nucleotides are TGTGCCAGCAGTTTCAATACAAACGCCCGAGCTTTCTTT.

The CDR3 DNA follows: TGTGCCAGCAGCCAAGATAGGACTAGCGGGGGGGATACGCAGTATTTT. It yields the protein CASSQDRTSGGDTQYF. The chain links TRBV4-2 to TRBJ2-3; TRBD2 agrees at 14 bases. The CDR3 is made up of 16 amino acids. Germline trimming cut 0 bases from V and 6 bases from J; bases unmatched to any gene: 2. Germline values: CDR1 LGHNA, CDR2 YNFKEQ.

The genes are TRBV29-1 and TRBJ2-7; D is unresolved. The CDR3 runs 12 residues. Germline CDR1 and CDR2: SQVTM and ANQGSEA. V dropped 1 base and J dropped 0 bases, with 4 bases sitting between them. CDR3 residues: CSVEASSYEQYF. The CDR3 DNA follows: TGCAGCGTTGAAGCGAGCTCCTACGAGCAGTACTTC.

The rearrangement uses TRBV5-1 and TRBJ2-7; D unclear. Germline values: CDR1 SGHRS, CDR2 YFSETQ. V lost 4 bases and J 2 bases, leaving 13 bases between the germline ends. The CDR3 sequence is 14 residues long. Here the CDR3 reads CASSGEMPPYEQYF. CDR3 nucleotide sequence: TGCGCCAGCAGCGGAGAGATGCCCCCCTACGAGCAGTACTTC. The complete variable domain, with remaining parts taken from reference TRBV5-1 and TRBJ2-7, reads KAGVTQTPRYLIKTRGQQVTLSCSPISGHRSVSWYQQTPGQGLQFLFEYFSETQRNKGNFPGRFSGRQFSNSRSEMNVSTLELGDSALYLCASSGEMPPYEQYFGPGTRLTVT.

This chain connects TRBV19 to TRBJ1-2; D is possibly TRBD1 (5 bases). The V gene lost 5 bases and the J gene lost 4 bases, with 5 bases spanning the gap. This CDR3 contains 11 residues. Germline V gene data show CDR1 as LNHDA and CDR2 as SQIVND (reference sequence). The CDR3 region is CASSGAYGYTF. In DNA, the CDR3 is TGTGCCAGTAGTGGGGCCTATGGCTACACCTTC.

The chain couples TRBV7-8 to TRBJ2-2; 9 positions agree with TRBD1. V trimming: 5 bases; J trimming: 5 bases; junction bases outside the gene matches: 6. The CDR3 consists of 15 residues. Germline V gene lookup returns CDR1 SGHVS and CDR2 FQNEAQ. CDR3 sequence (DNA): TGTGCCAGCAGCCGCGGGGACAGGGTAACCGGGGAGCTGTTTTTT. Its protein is CASSRGDRVTGELFF.

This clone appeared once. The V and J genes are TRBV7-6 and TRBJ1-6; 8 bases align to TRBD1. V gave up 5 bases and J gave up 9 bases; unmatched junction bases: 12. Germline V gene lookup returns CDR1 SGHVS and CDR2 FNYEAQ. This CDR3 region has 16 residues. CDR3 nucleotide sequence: TGTGCCAGCAGCCCGCAGGGGGCCGGGGTTAGTTCACCCCTCCACTTT. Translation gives CASSPQGAGVSSPLHF. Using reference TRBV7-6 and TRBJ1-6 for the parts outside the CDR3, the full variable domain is GAGVSQSPRYKVTKRGQDVALRCDPISGHVSLYWYRQALGQGPEFLTYFNYEAQQDKSGLPNDRFSAERPEGSISTLTIQRTEQRDSAMYRCASSPQGAGVSSPLHFGNGTRLTVT.

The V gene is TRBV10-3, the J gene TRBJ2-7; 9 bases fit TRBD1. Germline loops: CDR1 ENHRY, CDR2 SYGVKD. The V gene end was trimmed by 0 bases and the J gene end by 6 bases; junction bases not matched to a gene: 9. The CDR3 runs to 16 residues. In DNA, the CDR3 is TGTGCCATCAGTGAGTCTTCCTGGACAGGGGACAGCGAGCAGTACTTC. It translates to CAISESSWTGDSEQYF.